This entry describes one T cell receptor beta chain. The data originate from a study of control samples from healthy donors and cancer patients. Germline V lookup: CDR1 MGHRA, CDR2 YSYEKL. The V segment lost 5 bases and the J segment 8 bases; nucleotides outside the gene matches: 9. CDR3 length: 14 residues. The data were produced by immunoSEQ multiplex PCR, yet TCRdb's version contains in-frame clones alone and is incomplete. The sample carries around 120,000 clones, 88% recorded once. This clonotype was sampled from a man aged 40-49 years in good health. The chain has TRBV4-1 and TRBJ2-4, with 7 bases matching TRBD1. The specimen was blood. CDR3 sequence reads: CASSYTGVGDIQYF. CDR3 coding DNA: TGCGCCAGCAGCTACACAGGGGTTGGAGACATTCAGTACTTC.